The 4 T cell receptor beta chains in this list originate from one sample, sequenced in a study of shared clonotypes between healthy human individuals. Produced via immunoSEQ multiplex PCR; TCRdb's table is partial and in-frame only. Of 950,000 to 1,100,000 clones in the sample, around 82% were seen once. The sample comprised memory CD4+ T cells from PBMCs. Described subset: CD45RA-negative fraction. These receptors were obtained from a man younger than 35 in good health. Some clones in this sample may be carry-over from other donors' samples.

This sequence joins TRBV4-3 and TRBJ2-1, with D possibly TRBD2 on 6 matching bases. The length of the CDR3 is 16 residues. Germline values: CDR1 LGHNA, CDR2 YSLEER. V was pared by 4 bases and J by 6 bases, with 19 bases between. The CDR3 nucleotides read TGCGCCAGCAGCCGCAGGGACTTCGGGGGTATCAATGAGCAGTTCTTC. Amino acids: CASSRRDFGGINEQFF.

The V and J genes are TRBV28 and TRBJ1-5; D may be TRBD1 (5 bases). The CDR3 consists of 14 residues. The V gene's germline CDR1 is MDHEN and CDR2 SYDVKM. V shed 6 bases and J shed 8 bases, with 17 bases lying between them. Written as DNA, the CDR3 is TGTGCCAGCAGCCCTCAAAGGGACGGAAAGCCCCAGCATTTT. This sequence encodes CASSPQRDGKPQHF.

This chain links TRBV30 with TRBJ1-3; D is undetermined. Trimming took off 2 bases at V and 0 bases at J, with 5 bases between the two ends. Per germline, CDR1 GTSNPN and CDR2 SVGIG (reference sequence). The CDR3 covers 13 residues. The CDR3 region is CAWSNLSGNTIYF. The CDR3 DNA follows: TGTGCCTGGAGTAATCTCTCTGGAAACACCATATATTTT.

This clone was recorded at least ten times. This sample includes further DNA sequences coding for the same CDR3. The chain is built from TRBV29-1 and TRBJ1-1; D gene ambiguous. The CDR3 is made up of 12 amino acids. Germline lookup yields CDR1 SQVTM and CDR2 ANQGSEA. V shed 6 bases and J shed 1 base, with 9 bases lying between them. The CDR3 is CSVKSGNTEAFF. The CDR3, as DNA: TGCAGCGTCAAATCAGGGAACACTGAAGCTTTCTTT.